These T cell receptor beta chains were read from a single sample in a study of blood T cell repertoires in COVID-19. Assay: immunoSEQ multiplex PCR; the TCRdb copy retains only in-frame clones and omits some. The table shows roughly 250,000 clones, with approximately 83% occurring only once. The source material was PBMCs or T cells enriched from blood (not recorded which). The receptors were sampled from a middle-aged woman with acute COVID-19. CDR3s include the opening cysteine and the closing phenylalanine or tryptophan. A D gene is named only where the DNA matches it firmly. The listing skips clone size in some rows; elsewhere it reads once, few, many or a size class.

J	size	D	V	length	CDR3	DNA
TRBJ1-4	once	.	TRBV7-8	16	CASSLSRAGFHEKLFF	TGTGCCAGCAGCCTATCCCGGGCAGGGTTTCACGAAAAACTGTTTTTT
TRBJ2-7	.	.	TRBV27	15	CASSLSLSRAHEQYF	TGTGCCAGCAGTTTATCACTTAGCAGGGCCCACGAGCAGTACTTC
TRBJ2-7	.	TRBD2	TRBV7-3	14	CASSLTSGPYEQYF	TGTGCCAGCAGCTTGACTAGCGGCCCCTACGAGCAGTACTTC
TRBJ2-2	.	.	TRBV6-5	14	CASSPPWNTGELFF	TGTGCCAGCAGCCCCCCCTGGAACACCGGGGAGCTGTTTTTT
TRBJ1-3	.	TRBD1	TRBV27	15	CASRGTGTTGNTIYF	TGTGCCAGCAGGGGGACAGGGACGACAGGAAACACCATATATTTT
TRBJ2-7	.	.	TRBV13	14	CASSLVGNSYEQYF	TGTGCCAGCAGTCTAGTCGGGAATTCCTACGAGCAGTACTTC
TRBJ2-2	.	TRBD1	TRBV2	17	CASRPTGTGGITGELFF	TGTGCCAGCAGACCTACCGGGACAGGGGGCATCACCGGGGAGCTGTTTTTT
TRBJ1-3	few	.	TRBV28	15	CASSFRSTFLNTIYF	TGTGCCAGCAGTTTCCGGTCAACGTTCCTCAACACCATATATTTT
TRBJ1-6	.	TRBD1	TRBV5-6	16	CASSLLGGQGNSPLHF	TGTGCCAGCAGCTTACTCGGAGGACAGGGGAATTCACCCCTCCACTTT
TRBJ1-1	.	.	TRBV5-1	14	CASSPVRENTEAFF	TGCGCCAGCAGCCCCGTCCGGGAGAACACTGAAGCTTTCTTT
TRBJ2-3	.	.	TRBV12-3/TRBV12-4	12	CASRIQLDTQYF	TGTGCCAGCAGGATACAGTTAGATACGCAGTATTTT
TRBJ2-7	.	TRBD2	TRBV7-3	16	CASSFGLSSGFNEQYF	TGTGCCAGCAGCTTCGGTCTTTCTAGCGGCTTCAACGAGCAGTACTTC
TRBJ2-7	.	.	TRBV27	15	CASSYQGPSNYEQYF	TGTGCCAGCAGCTACCAGGGGCCCTCAAATTACGAGCAGTACTTC
TRBJ1-3	.	TRBD1	TRBV4-1	18	CASSQAGQGSSSGNTIYF	TGCGCCAGCAGCCAAGCCGGACAGGGATCGAGCTCTGGAAACACCATATATTTT
TRBJ2-7	.	.	TRBV19	15	CASSPTGTVTYEQYF	TGTGCCAGTAGTCCAACCGGGACTGTGACCTACGAGCAGTACTTC
TRBJ2-1	.	.	TRBV11-2	15	CASSRQAGLANEQFF	TGTGCCAGCAGCAGACAGGCCGGGTTGGCTAATGAGCAGTTCTTC
TRBJ1-5	.	.	TRBV3-1/TRBV3-2	14	CASSQDVGIQPQHF	TGTGCCAGCAGCCAAGATGTGGGCATACAGCCCCAGCATTTT
TRBJ1-2	.	.	TRBV10-3	12	CATTGGNYGYTF	TGTGCCACCACCGGGGGGAACTATGGCTACACCTTC
TRBJ1-2	.	TRBD1	TRBV7-9	15	CASSLPGQGLKGYTF	TGTGCCAGCAGCTTACCGGGACAGGGATTGAAGGGCTACACCTTC
TRBJ2-1	.	.	TRBV6-5	15	CASSWGDRNQDEQFF	TGTGCCAGCAGTTGGGGGGACCGAAACCAAGATGAGCAGTTCTTC
TRBJ2-1	.	.	TRBV19	10	CASGYNEQFF	TGTGCCAGCGGGTACAATGAGCAGTTCTTC
TRBJ1-4	.	TRBD1	TRBV10-3	17	CAISETKWGQGNEKLFF	TGTGCCATCAGTGAGACGAAATGGGGACAGGGGAATGAAAAACTGTTTTTT
TRBJ2-3	.	.	TRBV5-1	14	CASSPETGTDTQYF	TGCGCCAGCAGCCCCGAGACTGGCACAGATACGCAGTATTTT
TRBJ1-4	.	.	TRBV5-1	15	CASSPDRSLGEKLFF	TGCGCCAGCAGCCCAGACAGGAGCCTGGGTGAAAAACTGTTTTTT
TRBJ2-1	once	.	TRBV29-1	14	CSVYYPQNYNEQFF	TGCAGCGTTTACTACCCACAAAACTACAATGAGCAGTTCTTC
TRBJ1-2	once	.	TRBV7-9	14	CASSLAGGVYGYTF	TGTGCCAGCAGCTTAGCGGGGGGTGTCTATGGCTACACCTTC
TRBJ2-7	.	TRBD2	TRBV20-1	14	CSASLRTSEYEQYF	TGCAGTGCTAGTCTCCGGACTAGCGAATACGAGCAGTACTTC
TRBJ1-2	.	TRBD1	TRBV27	15	CASSLVRGQLYGYTF	TGTGCCAGCAGTCTGGTCCGGGGACAGTTGTATGGCTACACCTTC
TRBJ1-1	few	.	TRBV7-8	14	CASSLGRSDTEAFF	TGTGCCAGCAGCTTAGGTCGTTCGGACACTGAAGCTTTCTTT
TRBJ2-1	.	TRBD1	TRBV5-1	16	CASSTEGTGASDEQFF	TGCGCCAGCAGCACGGAGGGGACAGGGGCGTCGGATGAGCAGTTCTTC
TRBJ1-1	.	.	TRBV29-1	11	CSVVRNTEAFF	TGCAGCGTTGTTCGGAACACTGAAGCTTTCTTT
TRBJ2-1	.	TRBD2	TRBV7-9	17	CASSLGKTSGSYNEQFF	TGTGCCAGCAGCTTAGGAAAGACTAGCGGGTCCTACAATGAGCAGTTCTTC
TRBJ2-1	.	TRBD2	TRBV5-1	15	CASSFSGSGYNEQFF	TGCGCCAGCAGCTTTAGCGGGAGTGGGTACAATGAGCAGTTCTTC
TRBJ2-1	.	TRBD2	TRBV7-2	15	CASSLASGSSFEQFF	TGTGCCAGCAGCTTAGCTAGCGGGAGCTCGTTCGAGCAGTTCTTC
TRBJ1-3	.	TRBD1	TRBV6-6	15	CASSVRGRGKNTIYF	TGTGCCAGCAGTGTCAGGGGGCGCGGTAAAAACACCATATATTTT
TRBJ2-5	.	TRBD2	TRBV19	14	CASSIRLATETQYF	TGTGCCAGTAGTATAAGACTAGCGACCGAGACCCAGTACTTC
TRBJ1-2	.	.	TRBV7-9	13	CASSPEANYGYTF	TGTGCCAGCAGCCCAGAGGCTAACTATGGCTACACCTTC
TRBJ2-7	.	.	TRBV2	14	CASSGQGGGPEQYF	TGTGCCAGCAGTGGACAGGGAGGTGGGCCCGAGCAGTACTTC
TRBJ1-5	.	.	TRBV6-1	16	CASSDLGGAGNQPQHF	TGTGCCAGCAGTGACTTGGGGGGGGCAGGGAATCAGCCCCAGCATTTT
TRBJ2-5	.	.	TRBV27	14	CASSLKAGIETQYF	TGTGCCAGCAGTTTAAAGGCGGGAATAGAGACCCAGTACTTC
TRBJ1-1	few	.	TRBV15	14	CATSRDHLSTEAFF	TGTGCCACCAGCAGAGATCATTTGAGTACTGAAGCTTTCTTT
TRBJ2-2	.	TRBD2	TRBV2	14	CASTGLAGEGELFF	TGTGCCAGCACCGGACTAGCGGGAGAGGGGGAGCTGTTTTTT
TRBJ2-1	.	TRBD1	TRBV2	14	CASSGDREVHEQFF	TGTGCCAGCAGTGGGGACAGGGAGGTACATGAGCAGTTCTTC
TRBJ2-5	.	TRBD1	TRBV25-1	16	CASSDNRDRVAETQYF	TGTGCCAGCAGTGATAATCGTGACAGGGTAGCAGAGACCCAGTACTTC
TRBJ2-7	.	TRBD2	TRBV6-5	15	CASSYSRRLAGEQYF	TGTGCCAGCAGTTACTCTAGGCGACTAGCCGGCGAGCAGTACTTC
TRBJ1-5	.	TRBD1	TRBV7-6	17	CASSLGGTGAVGEPQHF	TGTGCCAGCAGCTTAGGGGGGACAGGGGCCGTCGGGGAGCCCCAGCATTTT
TRBJ1-2	.	TRBD1	TRBV4-2	17	CASSQTRRTGENYGYTF	TGTGCCAGCAGCCAAACACGACGGACAGGAGAAAACTATGGCTACACCTTC
TRBJ2-5	.	TRBD2	TRBV11-3	16	CASSSTQGLEAETQYF	TGTGCCAGCAGCTCCACCCAGGGACTAGAGGCGGAGACCCAGTACTTC
TRBJ2-6	.	.	TRBV19	15	CASSIRGSGANVLTF	TGTGCCAGTAGTATCCGTGGGAGTGGGGCCAACGTCCTGACTTTC
TRBJ2-1	.	.	TRBV3-1/TRBV3-2	14	CASSPLAGTNEQFF	TGTGCCAGCAGCCCTCTCGCGGGCACCAATGAGCAGTTCTTC
TRBJ2-1	.	TRBD2	TRBV5-5	15	CASRSTSGRVNEQFF	TGTGCCAGCAGGTCTACTAGCGGGAGGGTTAATGAGCAGTTCTTC